This T cell receptor (beta chain) was sequenced during a study of beta chain features in type 1 diabetes. Overall study: Cell yields, gender and age were comparable in patients and healthy donors. Findings and caveats of the study: Reduced insertions and increased deletions marked VDJ junctions in type 1 diabetes patients.

This clone has just a few counts. Its antigen is unidentified. The length of the CDR3 is 18 residues. Germline V gene lookup returns CDR1 LGHNA and CDR2 YSLEER. Trimming removed 0 bases from V and 4 bases from J; junction bases left unmatched: 12. What was sequenced were expressed TCRB transcripts, since all of the isolated RNA had been reverse transcribed. Here immunoSEQ multiplex PCR was the method, and the copy in TCRdb shows in-frame clones only, minus some. The sample includes fewer than 500,000 clones, 11% to 15% of them seen just once. Input material: naive CD4+ T cells from blood. The TCR originated in a man aged 30 to 39 in good health. V usage is TRBV4-3 and J usage is TRBJ2-5, with 9 bases lining up with TRBD2. DNA of the CDR3: TGCGCCAGCAGCCAAGATAGGGCAGCGGGGGGATATTTAGAGACCCAGTACTTC. Its protein product is CASSQDRAAGGYLETQYF.